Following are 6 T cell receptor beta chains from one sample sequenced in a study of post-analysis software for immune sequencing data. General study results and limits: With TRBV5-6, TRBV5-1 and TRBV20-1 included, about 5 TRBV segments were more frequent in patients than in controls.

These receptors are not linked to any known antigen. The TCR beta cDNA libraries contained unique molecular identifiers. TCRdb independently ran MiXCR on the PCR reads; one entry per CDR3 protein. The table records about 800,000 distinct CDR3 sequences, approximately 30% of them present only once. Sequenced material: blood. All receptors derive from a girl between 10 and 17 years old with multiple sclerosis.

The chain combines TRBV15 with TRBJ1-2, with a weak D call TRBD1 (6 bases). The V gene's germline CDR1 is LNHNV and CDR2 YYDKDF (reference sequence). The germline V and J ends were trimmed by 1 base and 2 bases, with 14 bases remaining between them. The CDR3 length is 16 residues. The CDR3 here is CATSRVPPGQNYGYTF. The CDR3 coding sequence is TGTGCCACCAGCAGAGTTCCCCCCGGACAGAACTATGGCTACACCTTC.

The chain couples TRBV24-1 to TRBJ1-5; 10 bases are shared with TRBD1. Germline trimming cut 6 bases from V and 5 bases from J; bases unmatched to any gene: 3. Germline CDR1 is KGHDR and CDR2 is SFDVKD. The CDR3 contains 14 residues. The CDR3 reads CATSTGTGDQPQHF. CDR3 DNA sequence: TGTGCCACCAGTACCGGGACAGGGGATCAGCCCCAGCATTTT.

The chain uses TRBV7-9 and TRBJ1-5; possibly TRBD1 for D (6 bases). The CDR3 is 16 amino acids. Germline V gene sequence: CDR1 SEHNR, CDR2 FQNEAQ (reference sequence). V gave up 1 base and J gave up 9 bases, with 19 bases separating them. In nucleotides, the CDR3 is TGTGCCAGCAGCTTAGAGTCCCTCACAGGGAATACGCCCCAGCATTTT. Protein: CASSLESLTGNTPQHF.

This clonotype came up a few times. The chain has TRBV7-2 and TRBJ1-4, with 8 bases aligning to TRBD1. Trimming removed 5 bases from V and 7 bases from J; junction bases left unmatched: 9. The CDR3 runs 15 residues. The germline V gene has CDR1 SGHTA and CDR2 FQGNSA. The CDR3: CASSPNGQGSEKLFF. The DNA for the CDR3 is TGTGCCAGCAGCCCTAACGGACAGGGCAGTGAAAAACTGTTTTTT. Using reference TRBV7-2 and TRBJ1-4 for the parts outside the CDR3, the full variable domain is GAGVSQSPSNKVTEKGKDVELRCDPISGHTALYWYRQSLGQGLEFLIYFQGNSAPDKSGLPSDRFSAERTGGSVSTLTIQRTQQEDSAVYLCASSPNGQGSEKLFFGSGTQLSVL.

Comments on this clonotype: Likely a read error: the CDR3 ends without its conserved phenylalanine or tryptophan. Here the CDR3 reads CASSFRNEQFL. In nucleotides, the CDR3 is TGTGCCAGCAGCTTCAGGAACGAGCAGTTCTTG. The chain uses TRBV5-4 and TRBJ2-1; D not resolved. This CDR3 spans 11 amino acids. V was trimmed by 2 bases and J by 10 bases, leaving 7 bases between them. The germline gives CDR1 SGHNT, CDR2 YYREEE (reference sequence).

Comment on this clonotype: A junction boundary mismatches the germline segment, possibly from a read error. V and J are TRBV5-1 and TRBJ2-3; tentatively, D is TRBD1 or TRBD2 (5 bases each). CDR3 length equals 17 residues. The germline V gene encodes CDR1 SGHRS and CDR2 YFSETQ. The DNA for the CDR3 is TGCACCAGCAGCTTGGTGGGGGACCCTTGGAGCACAGATACGCAGTATTTT. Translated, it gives CTSSLVGDPWSTDTQYF.